The subject of this entry is one T cell receptor beta chain. What it binds is unknown. V lost 4 bases, J lost 5 bases, and 12 bases stayed unmatched. The CDR3 is 15 amino acids. CDR1 is SGDLS, CDR2 YYNGEE, per germline. This entry is derived from a study of cytotoxic CD8 clonotypes in ibrutinib-treated CLL. Sequenced by immunoSEQ multiplex PCR; TCRdb stores in-frame clones only, minus some. The profile shows approximately 74,000 clones, 65% to 85% of them singletons. Study-wide points: Public clonotypes, an uncommon group, contracted or remained stable on treatment.

The sequence derives from a human donor with chronic lymphocytic leukemia. The sample consisted of PBMCs, taken at disease progression, from a patient treated with ibrutinib. This chain links TRBV9 with TRBJ2-7; 7 positions match TRBD2. The DNA for the CDR3 is TGTGCCAGCAGCCCCCGTGGTAGCGGGTTTAACGAGCAGTACTTC. Protein sequence: CASSPRGSGFNEQYF.